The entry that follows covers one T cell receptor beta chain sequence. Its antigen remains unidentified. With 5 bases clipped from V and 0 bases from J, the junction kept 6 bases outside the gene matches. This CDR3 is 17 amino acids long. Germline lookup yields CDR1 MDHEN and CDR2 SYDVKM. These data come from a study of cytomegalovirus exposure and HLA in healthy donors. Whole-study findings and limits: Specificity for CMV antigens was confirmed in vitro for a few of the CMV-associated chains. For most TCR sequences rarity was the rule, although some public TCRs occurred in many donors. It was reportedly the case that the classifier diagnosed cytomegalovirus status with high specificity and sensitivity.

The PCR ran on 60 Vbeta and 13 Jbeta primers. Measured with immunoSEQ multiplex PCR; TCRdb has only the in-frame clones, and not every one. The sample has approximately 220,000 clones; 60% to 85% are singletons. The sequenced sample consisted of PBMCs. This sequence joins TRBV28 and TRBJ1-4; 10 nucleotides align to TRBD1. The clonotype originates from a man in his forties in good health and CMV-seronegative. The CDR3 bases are TGTGCCAGCAGTGATGGACAGGGGGTCACAACTAATGAAAAACTGTTTTTT. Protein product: CASSDGQGVTTNEKLFF.